This TCR beta chain was profiled in a study of cytomegalovirus exposure and HLA in healthy donors. Use of 60 Vbeta and 13 Jbeta primers characterized the PCR. The data were produced by immunoSEQ multiplex PCR, yet TCRdb's version contains in-frame clones alone and is incomplete. This repertoire shows some 130,000 clones, around 83% found once; its top ten account for under 1.5%. In its sample, this clone was seen a few times. The CDR3 is 15 residues long. CDR1 SGDLS and CDR2 YYNGEE come from the germline V gene. This sequence joins TRBV9 and TRBJ2-5; no reliable D call. The DNA end lines up better with TRBJ2-7; the J call may be wrong. This clonotype was obtained from a male donor in good health and CMV-seropositive. Material for sequencing was PBMCs. The CDR3: CASSVGAGDSYEQYF. The CDR3 DNA reads TGTGCCAGCAGCGTAGGAGCCGGAGACTCCTACGAGCAGTACTTC.